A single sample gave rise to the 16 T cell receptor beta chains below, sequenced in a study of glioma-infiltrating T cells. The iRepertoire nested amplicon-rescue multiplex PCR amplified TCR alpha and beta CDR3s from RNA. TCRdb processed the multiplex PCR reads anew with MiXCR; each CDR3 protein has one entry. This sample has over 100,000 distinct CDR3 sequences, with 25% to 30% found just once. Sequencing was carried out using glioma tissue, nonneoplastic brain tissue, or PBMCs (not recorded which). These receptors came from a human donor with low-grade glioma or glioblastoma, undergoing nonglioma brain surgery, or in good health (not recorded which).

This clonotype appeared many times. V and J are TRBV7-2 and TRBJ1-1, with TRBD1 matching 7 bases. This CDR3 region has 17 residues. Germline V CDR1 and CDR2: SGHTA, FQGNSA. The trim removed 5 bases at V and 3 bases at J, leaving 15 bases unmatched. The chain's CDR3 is CASSPGTAPFGDTEAFF. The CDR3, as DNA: TGTGCCAGCAGCCCCGGGACAGCTCCCTTTGGGGACACTGAAGCTTTCTTT.

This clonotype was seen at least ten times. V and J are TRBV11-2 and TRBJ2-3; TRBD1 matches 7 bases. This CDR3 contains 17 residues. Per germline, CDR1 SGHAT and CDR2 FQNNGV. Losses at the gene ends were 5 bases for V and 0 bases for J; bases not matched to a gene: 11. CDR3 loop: CASSLYRDSHSTDTQYF. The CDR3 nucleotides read TGTGCCAGCAGCCTATACCGGGACAGCCATAGCACAGATACGCAGTATTTT. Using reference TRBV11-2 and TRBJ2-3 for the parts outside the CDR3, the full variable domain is EAGVAQSPRYKIIEKRQSVAFWCNPISGHATLYWYQQILGQGPKLLIQFQNNGVVDDSQLPKDRFSAERLKGVDSTLKIQPAKLEDSAVYLCASSLYRDSHSTDTQYFGPGTRLTVL.

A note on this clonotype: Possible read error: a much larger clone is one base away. This CDR3 is CSARTGGRAGGSEQYF. CDR3 sequence (DNA): TGCAGTGCTAGAACGGGGGGGCGAGCGGGGGGAAGCGAGCAGTACTTC. The chain has TRBV20-1 and TRBJ2-7; 9 nucleotides align to TRBD2. Looked up from germline, CDR1 is DFQATT and CDR2 is SNEGSKA (reference sequence). Trimming cost V 2 bases and J 6 bases; bases outside gene matches: 14. The length of the CDR3 is 16 residues.

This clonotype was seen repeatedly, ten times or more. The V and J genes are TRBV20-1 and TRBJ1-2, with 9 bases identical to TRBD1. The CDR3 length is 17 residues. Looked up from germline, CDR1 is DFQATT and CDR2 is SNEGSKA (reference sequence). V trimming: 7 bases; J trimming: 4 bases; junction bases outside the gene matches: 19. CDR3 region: CSVHPPGQGLAFYGYTF. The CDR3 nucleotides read TGCAGTGTTCACCCCCCGGGACAGGGTCTGGCGTTCTATGGCTACACCTTC.

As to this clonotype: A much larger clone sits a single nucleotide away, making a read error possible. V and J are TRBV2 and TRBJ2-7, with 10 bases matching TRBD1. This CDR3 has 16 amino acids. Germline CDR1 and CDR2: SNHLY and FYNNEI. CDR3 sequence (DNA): TGTGCCAGCAGGGGCCCCGGGACAGGGGACTCCTACGGGCAGTACTTC. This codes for CASRGPGTGDSYGQYF. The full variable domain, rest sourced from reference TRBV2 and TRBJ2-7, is EPEVTQTPSHQVTQMGQEVILRCVPISNHLYFYWYRQILGQKVEFLVSFYNNEISEKSEIFDDQFSVERPDGSNFTLKIRSTKLEDSAMYFCASRGPGTGDSYGQYFGPGTRLTVT.

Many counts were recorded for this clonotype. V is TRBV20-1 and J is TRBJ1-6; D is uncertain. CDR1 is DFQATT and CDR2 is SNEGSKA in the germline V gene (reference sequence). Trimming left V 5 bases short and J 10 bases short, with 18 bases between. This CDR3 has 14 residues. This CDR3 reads CSAREARSPSPLHF. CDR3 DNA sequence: TGCAGTGCTCGCGAGGCCCGCTCCCCCTCACCCCTCCACTTT.

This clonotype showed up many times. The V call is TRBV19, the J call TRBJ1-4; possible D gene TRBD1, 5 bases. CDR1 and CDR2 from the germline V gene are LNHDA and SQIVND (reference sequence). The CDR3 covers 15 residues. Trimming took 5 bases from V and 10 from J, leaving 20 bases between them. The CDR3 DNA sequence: TGTGCCAGTAGTCCCACGGACACGCTAACGGGAAAACTGTTTTTT. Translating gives CASSPTDTLTGKLFF.

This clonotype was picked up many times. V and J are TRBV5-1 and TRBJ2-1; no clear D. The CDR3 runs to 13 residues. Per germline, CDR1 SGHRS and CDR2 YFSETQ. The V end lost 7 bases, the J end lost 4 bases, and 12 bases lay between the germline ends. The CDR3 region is CASSGPVYNEQFF. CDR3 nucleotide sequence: TGCGCCAGCTCAGGACCGGTATACAATGAGCAGTTCTTC.

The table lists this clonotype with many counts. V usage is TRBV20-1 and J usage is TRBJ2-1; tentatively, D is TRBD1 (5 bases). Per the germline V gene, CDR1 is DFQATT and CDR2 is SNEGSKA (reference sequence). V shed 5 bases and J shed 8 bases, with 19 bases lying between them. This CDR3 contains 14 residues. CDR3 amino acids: CSACRAGGADEQFF. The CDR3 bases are TGCAGTGCTTGTCGAGCCGGTGGGGCGGATGAGCAGTTCTTC.

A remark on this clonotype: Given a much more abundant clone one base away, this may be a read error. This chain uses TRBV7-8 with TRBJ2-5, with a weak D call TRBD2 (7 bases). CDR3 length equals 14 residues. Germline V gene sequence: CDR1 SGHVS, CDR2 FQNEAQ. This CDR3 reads CASSQGGVGETQCF. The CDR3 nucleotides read TGTGCCAGCAGTCAAGGGGGGGTAGGGGAGACCCAGTGCTTC.

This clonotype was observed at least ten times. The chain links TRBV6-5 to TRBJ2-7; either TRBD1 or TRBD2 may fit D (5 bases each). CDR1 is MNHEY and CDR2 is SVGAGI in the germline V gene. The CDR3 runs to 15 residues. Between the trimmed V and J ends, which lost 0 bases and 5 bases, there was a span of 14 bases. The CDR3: CASSYSRAGTHEQYF. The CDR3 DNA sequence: TGTGCCAGCAGTTACTCGAGGGCAGGGACCCACGAGCAGTACTTC.

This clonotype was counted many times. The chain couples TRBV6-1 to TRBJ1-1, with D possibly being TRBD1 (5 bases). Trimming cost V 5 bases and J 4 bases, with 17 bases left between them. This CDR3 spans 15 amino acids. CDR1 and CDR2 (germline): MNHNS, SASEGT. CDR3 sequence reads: CASSSGRIDGTEAFF. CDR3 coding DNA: TGTGCCAGCAGTTCAGGGAGAATAGATGGCACTGAAGCTTTCTTT.

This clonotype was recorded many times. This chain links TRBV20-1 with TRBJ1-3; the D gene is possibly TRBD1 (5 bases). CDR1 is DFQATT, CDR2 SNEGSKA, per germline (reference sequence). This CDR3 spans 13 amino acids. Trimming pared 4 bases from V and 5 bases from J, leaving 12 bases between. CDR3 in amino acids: CSATRGGRNTIYF. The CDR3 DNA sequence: TGCAGTGCTACCCGGGGGGGGAGAAACACCATATATTTT.

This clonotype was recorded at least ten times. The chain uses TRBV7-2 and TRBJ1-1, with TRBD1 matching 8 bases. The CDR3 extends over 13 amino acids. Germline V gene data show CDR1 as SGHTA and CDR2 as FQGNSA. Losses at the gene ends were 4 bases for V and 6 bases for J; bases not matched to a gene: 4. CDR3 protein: CASSSGQAAEAFF. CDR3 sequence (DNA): TGTGCCAGCAGCTCGGGACAGGCCGCTGAAGCTTTCTTT. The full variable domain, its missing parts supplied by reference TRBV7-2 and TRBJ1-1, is GAGVSQSPSNKVTEKGKDVELRCDPISGHTALYWYRQSLGQGLEFLIYFQGNSAPDKSGLPSDRFSAERTGGSVSTLTIQRTQQEDSAVYLCASSSGQAAEAFFGQGTRLTVV.

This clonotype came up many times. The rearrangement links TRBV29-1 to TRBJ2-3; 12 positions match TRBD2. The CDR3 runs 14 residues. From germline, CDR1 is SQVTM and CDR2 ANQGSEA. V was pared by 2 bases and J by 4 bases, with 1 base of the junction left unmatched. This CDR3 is CSVEWTSGADTQYF. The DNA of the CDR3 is TGCAGCGTTGAATGGACTAGCGGGGCAGATACGCAGTATTTT.

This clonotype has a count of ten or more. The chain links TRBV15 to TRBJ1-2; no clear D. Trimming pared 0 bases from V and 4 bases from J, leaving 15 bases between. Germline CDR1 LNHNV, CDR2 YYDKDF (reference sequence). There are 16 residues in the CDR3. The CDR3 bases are TGTGCCACCAGCAGAGATTTTGCAGGAGGTCGCTATGGCTACACCTTC. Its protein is CATSRDFAGGRYGYTF.